These 15 T cell receptor beta chains share one sample of origin, sequenced in a study of blood T cell repertoires in COVID-19 (dated by TCRdb to 2018 to 2020). Receptors were amplified or captured by the immunoSEQ multiplex PCR assay. The table was pulled from immuneACCESS by TCRdb, which kept in-frame rearrangements only. Such tables lose some clones; where checked, under half of the loss comes from unresolved V genes, and the rest has no known cause. This sample has a few hundred thousand clones in its table, and more than 65% of those were observed once. Approximately 1.5% of the sample goes to the ten largest clones. Sequenced: peripheral blood. The receptors derive from a woman aged 40 to 50 who had recovered from COVID-19.

The V gene is TRBV10-3, the J gene TRBJ2-3; 9 bases align to TRBD2. Losses at the gene ends were 2 bases for V and 0 bases for J; bases not matched to a gene: 9. The V gene's germline CDR1 is ENHRY and CDR2 SYGVKD. This CDR3 is 18 amino acids long. CDR3 in DNA: TGTGCCATCAGTGAGCTCAAGCGGGGGGCCGTTAGCACAGATACGCAGTATTTT. This gives the protein CAISELKRGAVSTDTQYF.

The gene calls are TRBV10-1 and TRBJ2-3, with a tentative D call TRBD2 (7 bases). There are 15 residues in the CDR3. The V gene's germline CDR1 is WNHNN and CDR2 SYGVQD (reference sequence). V lost 0 bases, J lost 4 bases, and 11 bases lay in between. CDR3 region: CASSESRGGADTQYF. The CDR3, as DNA: TGCGCCAGCAGTGAGTCGCGAGGGGGGGCAGATACGCAGTATTTT.

The chain joins TRBV30 to TRBJ2-3; 10 bases line up with TRBD2. CDR1 is GTSNPN and CDR2 is SVGIG in the germline V gene (reference sequence). Losses at the gene ends were 3 bases for V and 4 bases for J; bases not matched to a gene: 4. This CDR3 comprises 14 residues. The CDR3: CAWSITSGADTQYF. The CDR3 DNA follows: TGTGCCTGGAGCATCACTAGCGGGGCAGATACGCAGTATTTT. Complete variable domain (other parts from reference TRBV30 and TRBJ2-3): SQTIHQWPATLVQPVGSPLSLECTVEGTSNPNLYWYRQAAGRGLQLLFYSVGIGQISSEVPQNLSASRPQDRQFILSSKKLLLSDSGFYLCAWSITSGADTQYFGPGTRLTVL.

The J gene is TRBJ1-1, the V gene TRBV7-2; D gene ambiguous. V dropped 2 bases and J dropped 6 bases, with 13 bases sitting between them. Germline V lookup: CDR1 SGHTA, CDR2 FQGNSA. CDR3 length equals 14 residues. CDR3 residues: CASSLTGGYPEAFF. The CDR3 DNA reads TGTGCCAGCAGCTTAACCGGCGGGTACCCTGAAGCTTTCTTT.

The chain is built from TRBV7-6 and TRBJ2-5; TRBD1 might be the D (6 bases). This CDR3 comprises 13 residues. Looked up from germline, CDR1 is SGHVS and CDR2 is FNYEAQ. Trimming cost V 2 bases and J 4 bases, with 8 bases left between them. CDR3 loop: CASSLTRGETQYF. CDR3 sequence (DNA): TGTGCCAGCAGCTTAACCAGGGGAGAGACCCAGTACTTC.

The chain uses TRBV7-2 and TRBJ1-2; 8 nucleotides agree with TRBD1. The germline gives CDR1 SGHTA, CDR2 FQGNSA. This CDR3 is 14 amino acids long. Trimming at V came to 5 bases and at J to 8 bases, leaving 10 bases not matched to a gene. CDR3 protein: CASSPGTGAQGYTF. The CDR3 DNA is TGTGCCAGCAGCCCAGGGACAGGTGCTCAGGGCTACACCTTC.

The chain employs TRBV7-9 and TRBJ1-6; D is undetermined. The CDR3 consists of 12 residues. Trimming shortened V by 0 bases and J by 9 bases, and 3 bases separated the two germline ends. Looked up from germline, CDR1 is SEHNR and CDR2 is FQNEAQ (reference sequence). CDR3 residues: CASSLALSPLHF. The DNA for the CDR3 is TGTGCCAGCAGCTTAGCTCTTTCACCCCTCCACTTT. Variable domain in full (rest from reference TRBV7-9 and TRBJ1-6): DTGVSQNPRHKITKRGQNVTFRCDPISEHNRLYWYRQTLGQGPEFLTYFQNEAQLEKSRLLSDRFSAERPKGSFSTLEIQRTEQGDSAMYLCASSLALSPLHFGNGTRLTVT.

This clone was observed a single time. The chain is built from TRBV4-1 and TRBJ2-3, with TRBD2 matching over 7 bases. Germline lookup yields CDR1 MGHRA and CDR2 YSYEKL. This CDR3 is built from 15 residues. Trimming removed 1 base from V and 2 bases from J; junction bases left unmatched: 3. The CDR3 sequence: CASSQGTSVTDTQYF. Here the CDR3 DNA reads TGCGCCAGCAGCCAAGGTACTAGCGTCACAGATACGCAGTATTTT.

This sequence joins TRBV9 and TRBJ2-1, with D maybe TRBD1 (6 bases). The CDR3 spans 13 residues. V was clipped by 3 bases and J by 7 bases, with 11 bases between them. Germline lookup yields CDR1 SGDLS and CDR2 YYNGEE. The CDR3 bases are TGTGCCAGCAGCGCCGCAGGGGAAAATGAGCAGTTCTTC. Translating it yields CASSAAGENEQFF. Complete variable domain (other parts from reference TRBV9 and TRBJ2-1): DSGVTQTPKHLITATGQRVTLRCSPRSGDLSVYWYQQSLDQGLQFLIQYYNGEERAKGNILERFSAQQFPDLHSELNLSSLELGDSALYFCASSAAGENEQFFGPGTRLTVL.

The chain links TRBV9 to TRBJ2-7; a weak D match, TRBD2 (6 bases). V was pared by 1 base and J by 7 bases, with 9 bases between. The V gene's germline CDR1 is SGDLS and CDR2 YYNGEE. This CDR3 region has 12 residues. The CDR3 DNA is TGTGCCAGCAGCGTAATCGGGGGTGAGCAGTACTTC. Translating it yields CASSVIGGEQYF.

This chain connects TRBV15 to TRBJ2-1; 7 bases fit TRBD2. The CDR3 is made up of 17 amino acids. Unmatched junction bases numbered 7, after V lost 0 bases and J lost 2 bases. Germline V CDR1 and CDR2: LNHNV, YYDKDF (reference sequence). The CDR3 reads CATSREVGLSAYNEQFF. The DNA of the CDR3 is TGTGCCACCAGCAGAGAAGTGGGACTATCGGCCTACAATGAGCAGTTCTTC.

The V and J genes are TRBV7-3 and TRBJ2-2; 7 bases fit TRBD2. V lost 5 bases to trimming and J lost 1 base; unmatched junction nucleotides: 7. The CDR3 is 16 residues long. Germline V CDR1 and CDR2: SGHTA, FQGTGA. CDR3 DNA sequence: TGTGCCAGCAGCCAAACAAGCGGGGAGAACACCGGGGAGCTGTTTTTT. It specifies CASSQTSGENTGELFF.

The chain employs TRBV10-3 and TRBJ1-2; no definite D call. V was clipped by 4 bases and J by 4 bases, with 13 bases between them. The V gene's germline CDR1 is ENHRY and CDR2 SYGVKD. The CDR3 covers 14 residues. The CDR3 here is CAISVQQESYGYTF. The CDR3 nucleotides are TGTGCCATCAGTGTACAGCAGGAAAGCTATGGCTACACCTTC.

This chain uses TRBV18 with TRBJ1-5; TRBD1 matches 7 bases. The CDR3 length is 15 residues. Germline V gives CDR1 KGHSH, CDR2 LQKENI. J was trimmed by 7 bases and V by 6 bases; bases with no gene match: 12. Written as DNA, the CDR3 is TGTGCCAGCTCCCTAAATGACAGGGAGTGGCAGCCCCAGCATTTT. Residues: CASSLNDREWQPQHF.

This chain links TRBV5-1 with TRBJ2-1; no definite D call. The V gene lost 0 bases and the J gene lost 2 bases, with 12 bases spanning the gap. This CDR3 region has 16 residues. Germline V gives CDR1 SGHRS, CDR2 YFSETQ. The CDR3 bases are TGCGCCAGCAGCTTGGTGACAACGGAAGCCTACAATGAGCAGTTCTTC. Translating gives CASSLVTTEAYNEQFF.